Given below is one T cell receptor beta chain in context. No antigen is known for it. Using immunoSEQ multiplex PCR, the repertoire was profiled, and TCRdb retains in-frame clones only, with some absent. The data contain about 99,000 clones, more than 80% of them singletons. The data derive from a study of T cell responses to AZD1222 COVID-19 vaccine. As for the study in general: Recipients boosted at about 4 weeks or about 12 weeks are pooled.

General observations from the study: There were repertoire samples only from the period after the peak T cell response. Recipients of AZD1222 seropositive at baseline numbered only 6 or 7. When two AZD1222 doses had been given, Spike-specific TCR breadth and depth rose.

Trimming removed 5 bases from V and 0 bases from J, with 7 bases in between. This CDR3 spans 13 amino acids. Sequenced here: peripheral blood, sampled on day 0 of AZD1222 vaccination. The source of this sequence is an adult in good health. The chain uses TRBV12-3 or TRBV12-4 and TRBJ1-1, with D hard to call. Written as DNA, the CDR3 is TGTGCCAGCAGTCCTCAGGTGAACACTGAAGCTTTCTTT. The encoded protein is CASSPQVNTEAFF.